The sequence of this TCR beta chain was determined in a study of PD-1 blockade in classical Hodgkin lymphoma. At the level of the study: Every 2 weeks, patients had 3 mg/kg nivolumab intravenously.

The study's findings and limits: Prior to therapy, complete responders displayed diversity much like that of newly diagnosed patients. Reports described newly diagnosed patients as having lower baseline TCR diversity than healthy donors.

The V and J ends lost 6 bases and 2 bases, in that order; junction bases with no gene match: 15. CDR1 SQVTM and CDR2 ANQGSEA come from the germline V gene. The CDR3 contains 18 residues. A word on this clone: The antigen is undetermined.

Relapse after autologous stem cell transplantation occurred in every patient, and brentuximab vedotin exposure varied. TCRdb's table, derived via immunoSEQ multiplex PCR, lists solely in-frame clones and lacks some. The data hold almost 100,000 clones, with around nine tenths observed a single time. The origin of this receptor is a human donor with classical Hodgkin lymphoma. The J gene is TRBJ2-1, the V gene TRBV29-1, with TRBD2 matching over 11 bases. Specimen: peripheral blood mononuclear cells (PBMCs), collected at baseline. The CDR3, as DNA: TGCAGCGTGCCCCCCCGGGGAATAGCGGGAGGGGCCTACAATGAGCAGTTCTTC. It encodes CSVPPRGIAGGAYNEQFF.